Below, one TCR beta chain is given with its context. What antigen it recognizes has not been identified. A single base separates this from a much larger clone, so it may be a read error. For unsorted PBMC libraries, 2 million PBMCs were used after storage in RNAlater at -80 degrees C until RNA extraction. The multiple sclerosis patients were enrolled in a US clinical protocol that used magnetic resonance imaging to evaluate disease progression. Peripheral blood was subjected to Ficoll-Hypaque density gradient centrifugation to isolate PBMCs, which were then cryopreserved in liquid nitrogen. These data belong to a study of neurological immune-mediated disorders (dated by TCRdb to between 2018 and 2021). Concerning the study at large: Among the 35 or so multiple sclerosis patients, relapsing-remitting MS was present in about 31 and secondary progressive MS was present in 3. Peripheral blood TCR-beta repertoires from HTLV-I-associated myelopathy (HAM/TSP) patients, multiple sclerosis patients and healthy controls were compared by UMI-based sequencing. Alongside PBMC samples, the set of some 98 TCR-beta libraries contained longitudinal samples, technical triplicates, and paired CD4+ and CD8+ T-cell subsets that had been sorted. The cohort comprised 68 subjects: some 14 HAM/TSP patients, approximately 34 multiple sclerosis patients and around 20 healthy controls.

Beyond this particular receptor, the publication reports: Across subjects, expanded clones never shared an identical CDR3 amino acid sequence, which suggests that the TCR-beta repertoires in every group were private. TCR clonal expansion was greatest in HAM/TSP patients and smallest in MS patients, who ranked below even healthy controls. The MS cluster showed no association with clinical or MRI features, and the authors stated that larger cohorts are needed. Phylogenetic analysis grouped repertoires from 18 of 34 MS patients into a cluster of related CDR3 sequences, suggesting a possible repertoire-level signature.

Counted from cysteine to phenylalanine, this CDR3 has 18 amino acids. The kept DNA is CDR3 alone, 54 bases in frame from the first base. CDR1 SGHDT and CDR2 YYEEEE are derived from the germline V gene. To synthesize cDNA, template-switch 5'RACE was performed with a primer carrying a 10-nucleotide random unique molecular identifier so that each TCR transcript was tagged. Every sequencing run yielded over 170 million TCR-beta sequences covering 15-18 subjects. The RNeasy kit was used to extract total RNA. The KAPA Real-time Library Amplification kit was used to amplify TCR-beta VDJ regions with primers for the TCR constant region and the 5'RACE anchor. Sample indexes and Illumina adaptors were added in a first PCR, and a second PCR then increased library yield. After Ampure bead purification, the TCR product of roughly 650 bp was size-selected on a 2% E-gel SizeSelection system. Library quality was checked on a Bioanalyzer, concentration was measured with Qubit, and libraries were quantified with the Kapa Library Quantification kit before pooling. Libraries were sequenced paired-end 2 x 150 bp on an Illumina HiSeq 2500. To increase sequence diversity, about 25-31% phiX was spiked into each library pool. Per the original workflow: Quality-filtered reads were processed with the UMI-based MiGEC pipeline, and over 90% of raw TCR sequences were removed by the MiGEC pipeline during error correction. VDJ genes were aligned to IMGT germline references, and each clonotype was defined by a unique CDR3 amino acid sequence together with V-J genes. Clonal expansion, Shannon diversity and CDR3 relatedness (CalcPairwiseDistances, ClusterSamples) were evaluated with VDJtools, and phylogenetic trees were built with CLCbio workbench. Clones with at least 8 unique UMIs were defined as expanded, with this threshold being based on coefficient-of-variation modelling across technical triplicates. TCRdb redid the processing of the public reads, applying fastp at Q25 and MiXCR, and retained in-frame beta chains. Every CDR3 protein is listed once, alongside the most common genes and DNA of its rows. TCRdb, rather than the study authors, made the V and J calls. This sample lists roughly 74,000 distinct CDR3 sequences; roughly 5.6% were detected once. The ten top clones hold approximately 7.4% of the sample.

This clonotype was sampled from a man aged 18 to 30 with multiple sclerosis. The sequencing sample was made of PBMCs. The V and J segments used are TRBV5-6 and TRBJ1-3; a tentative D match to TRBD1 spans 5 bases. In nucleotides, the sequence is TGTGCCAGCAGCCTTGGGCGGACAAACCCAATCTCTGGAAAAACCATATATTTT. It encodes CASSLGRTNPISGKTIYF.